This T cell receptor (beta chain) was sequenced in a study of cytomegalovirus exposure and HLA in healthy donors. General study points: It was likely that a cluster of highly shared sequence variants was a sequencing artifact. It was confirmed in vitro that a few of the CMV-associated chains were specific for CMV antigens. CMV serostatus stood as the only immune exposure information on hand.

Trimming left V 0 bases short and J 14 bases short, with 14 bases between. The CDR3 loop spans 13 amino acids. The germline CDR1 and CDR2 sequences are MNHEY and SVGAGI. PCR primers comprised 60 Vbeta and 13 Jbeta primers. Here immunoSEQ multiplex PCR was the method, and the copy in TCRdb shows in-frame clones only, minus some. The repertoire holds about 140,000 clones, with over 60% as singletons. Concerning this clone itself: As yet, its antigen is unknown.

Sequenced input: PBMCs. The chain employs TRBV6-5 and TRBJ2-1; D remains ambiguous. The clonotype was recovered from a middle-aged man in good health and CMV-seronegative. CDR3 in amino acids: CASSYSQLTGEFF. CDR3 coding DNA: TGTGCCAGCAGTTACTCGCAACTGACTGGCGAGTTCTTC.